The entry below describes one T cell receptor (beta chain). Antigen unknown. TCR beta libraries were prepared from cDNA with unique molecular identifiers. Each CDR3 protein is one row after TCRdb ran MiXCR on the PCR reads. The sample consists of over 700,000 distinct CDR3 sequences, roughly 29% of them appearing once. The data are from a study of post-analysis software for immune sequencing data. The CDR3 spans 16 residues. With V trimmed by 3 bases and J by 4 bases, 10 bases remained unmatched. Study observations and caveats: TRBV segments more frequent in patients than in controls numbered a few and included TRBV5-6, TRBV5-1 and TRBV20-1.

This sequence originates from a girl aged 10 to 17 with multiple sclerosis. The V and J genes are TRBV12-3 or TRBV12-4 and TRBJ2-7; TRBD2 matches at 9 bases. The source material was blood. This CDR3 is CASSFGRGGNLYEQYF. DNA for the CDR3: TGTGCCAGCAGTTTTGGGCGGGGGGGCAACCTTTACGAGCAGTACTTC.